The clone carrying this T cell receptor beta chain was observed at least ten times. Its specificity is unknown. Unique molecular identifiers tagged every individual TCR cDNA molecule. TCRdb used MiXCR to reprocess the 5' RACE reads, holding one entry per CDR3 protein. Among 20,000 to 25,000 distinct CDR3 sequences listed, nearly 6.5% were seen once. This specimen comes from a study of spatial heterogeneity in lung cancer. Broader study findings: Estimates put coverage of tumor T cells approximately 7% for alpha and less than 15% for beta chains. Expanded alpha and beta TCR counts within tumors tracked tumor mutation counts.

The V end was cut by 6 bases, the J end by 1 base, with 10 bases between. The germline CDR1 and CDR2 sequences are MNHEY and SVGAGI. The CDR3 extends over 14 amino acids. Sample time point: sample taken at primary tumor resection. Whole RNA was taken from tumor, nontumor lung or frozen PBMC; it was then sequenced unsorted. The TCR comes from a male donor with early-stage non-small cell lung cancer. The chain recombines TRBV6-5 with TRBJ1-5; tentative D call: TRBD1 (6 bases). The sequencing used lung tumor tissue, collected at surgery. This chain's CDR3 is CASRRQGSNQPQHF. As DNA, the CDR3 is TGTGCCAGCAGGCGGCAGGGGAGCAATCAGCCCCAGCATTTT.